What follows are 16 T cell receptor beta chains derived from one specimen sequenced in a study of T-cell memory formation after mild COVID-19 (dated by TCRdb to about 2021). The library was obtained by 5' RACE. These reads were obtained on an Illumina NovaSeq 6000. TCRdb itself trimmed the public reads at Q25 with fastp, ran MiXCR and retained productive beta chains. Every CDR3 protein is listed once, alongside the most common genes and DNA of its rows. This sample is represented by approximately 300,000 distinct CDR3 sequences; less than 20% of them were singletons. Together, the top ten hold 21% of the sample. Sequenced input: PBMCs or a T cell subset sorted from them (not recorded which). These receptors originate from a man aged 18 to 29 who had mild COVID-19 (a few samples of this study predate the infection). The sample titles of this study are shuffled in the database, so cell type and time point are left out; the donor was told from shared clones.

This clonotype came up a few times. The chain uses TRBV24-1 and TRBJ2-3, with TRBD2 matching over 9 bases. The length of the CDR3 is 15 residues. J lost 0 bases, V lost 5 bases, and 2 bases had no gene match. Per germline, CDR1 KGHDR and CDR2 SFDVKD. CDR3: CATSAAGGSTDTQYF. The CDR3 nucleotides are TGTGCCACCAGTGCTGCGGGGGGGAGCACAGATACGCAGTATTTT.

The CDR3, as DNA: TGTGCCAGCACAAAAACCTGGGACAGGGTAAGCTCCTACGAGCAGTACTTC. Protein sequence: CASTKTWDRVSSYEQYF. The chain has TRBV6-5 and TRBJ2-7, with 9 bases fitting TRBD1. V was clipped by 7 bases and J by 0 bases; unmatched bases: 13. Germline assignment: CDR1 MNHEY and CDR2 SVGAGI. The CDR3 consists of 17 residues.

This clonotype was found a few times. V gene TRBV9 combines with J gene TRBJ2-5; 8 nucleotides match TRBD1. Looked up from germline, CDR1 is SGDLS and CDR2 is YYNGEE. V gave up 3 bases and J gave up 5 bases; unmatched junction bases: 21. CDR3 size: 19 residues. CDR3 sequence: CASSARLDRVLPPGETQYF. The CDR3 DNA follows: TGTGCCAGCAGCGCCAGATTGGACAGGGTTCTACCCCCAGGGGAGACCCAGTACTTC.

The J gene is TRBJ2-7, the V gene TRBV2; 9 bases map to TRBD1. Germline V lookup: CDR1 SNHLY, CDR2 FYNNEI. The CDR3 consists of 14 residues. V lost 5 bases, J lost 3 bases, and 5 bases stayed unmatched. The CDR3 sequence is CASSNRGRLYEQYF. CDR3 coding DNA: TGTGCCAGCAGTAACAGGGGGCGCCTCTACGAGCAGTACTTC.

This clonotype was picked up a small number of times. The chain has TRBV4-3 and TRBJ2-2; D might be TRBD1 (6 bases). CDR1 and CDR2 (germline): LGHNA, YSLEER. The CDR3 covers 16 residues. Trimming shortened V by 2 bases and J by 5 bases, and 15 bases separated the two germline ends. The CDR3 coding sequence is TGCGCCAGCAGCCAACCGGACAGACTGGGAACCGGGGAGCTGTTTTTT. This codes for CASSQPDRLGTGELFF.

The chain couples TRBV12-3 or TRBV12-4 to TRBJ2-5; tentatively, D is TRBD2 (5 bases). CDR3 size: 14 residues. The V gene lost 10 bases and the J gene lost 3 bases, with 18 bases spanning the gap. The CDR3 spells CATTRVASKETQYF. DNA of the CDR3: TGTGCCACCACTAGGGTAGCGTCTAAAGAGACCCAGTACTTC.

This clonotype has only a few counts. The chain recombines TRBV5-1 with TRBJ2-2; D gene ambiguous. The germline V and J ends were trimmed by 0 bases and 6 bases, with 9 bases remaining between them. The germline gives CDR1 SGHRS, CDR2 YFSETQ. The CDR3 sequence is 14 residues long. For the CDR3, the DNA is TGCGCCAGCAGCTTGGCCTCTTTCCCCGGGGAGCTGTTTTTT. This encodes CASSLASFPGELFF.

V is TRBV2 and J is TRBJ2-7, with D possibly being TRBD1 (6 bases). CDR3 length: 13 amino acids. Per germline, CDR1 SNHLY and CDR2 FYNNEI. The V end was cut by 5 bases, the J end by 4 bases, with 12 bases between. CDR3 in DNA: TGTGCCAGCAGTCGGGACACGGGGTACGAGCAGTACGTC. It translates to CASSRDTGYEQYV.

In its sample, this clonotype was seen a few times. V usage is TRBV5-1 and J usage is TRBJ2-5, with D perhaps TRBD2 (6 bases). Germline CDR1 SGHRS, CDR2 YFSETQ. Trimming took 3 bases from V and 4 from J, leaving 13 bases between them. The CDR3 has 14 amino acids. The CDR3 coding sequence is TGCGCCAGCAGCTGGCGGAGGGGCGGAGAGACCCAGTACTTC. It encodes CASSWRRGGETQYF.

The V and J genes are TRBV6-6 and TRBJ2-1, with TRBD1 matching over 8 bases. V was pared by 8 bases and J by 9 bases, with 12 bases of the junction left unmatched. This CDR3 has 14 amino acids. The germline CDR1 and CDR2 sequences are MNHNY and SVGAGI (reference sequence). The CDR3 sequence is CASAKTGVGFEQFF. The CDR3, as DNA: TGTGCCAGCGCTAAGACAGGGGTCGGCTTTGAGCAGTTCTTC.

The CDR3 DNA sequence: TGTGCCTGGAGCTGGTACTCGGGCAATGAGCAGTTCTTC. It is translated as CAWSWYSGNEQFF. The chain combines TRBV30 with TRBJ2-1; no clear D. Trimming cost V 3 bases and J 6 bases, with 12 bases left between them. The germline CDR1 and CDR2 sequences are GTSNPN and SVGIG (reference sequence). CDR3 size: 13 residues.

The chain couples TRBV20-1 to TRBJ2-7; maybe TRBD1 (5 bases). V lost 6 bases and J lost 7, with 19 bases in between. Germline-derived CDR1 and CDR2 are DFQATT and SNEGSKA (reference sequence). CDR3 size: 13 residues. The CDR3 reads CSATRRVLEEQYF. The CDR3 DNA reads as TGCAGTGCCACTCGCAGGGTTTTAGAAGAGCAGTACTTC.

Only a few counts were recorded for this clonotype. The V gene is TRBV5-1, the J gene TRBJ2-1; 7 nucleotides line up with TRBD2. This CDR3 is 14 amino acids long. From germline, CDR1 is SGHRS and CDR2 YFSETQ. V gave up 5 bases and J gave up 4 bases; unmatched junction bases: 6. Written as DNA, the CDR3 is TGCGCCAGCAGGGAGCGGGGCAGATACAATGAGCAGTTCTTC. As protein: CASRERGRYNEQFF.

The chain combines TRBV24-1 with TRBJ2-2; D unclear. Germline V gene sequence: CDR1 KGHDR, CDR2 SFDVKD. V lost 6 bases, J lost 1 base, and 5 bases lay in between. The CDR3 runs to 13 residues. CDR3 nucleotides: TGTGCCACCAGTCTGTTGAACACCGGGGAGCTGTTTTTT. This encodes CATSLLNTGELFF.

This clonotype was picked up a small number of times. This chain uses TRBV6-2 or TRBV6-3 with TRBJ2-7, with TRBD2 identical over 12 bases. Germline assignment: CDR1 MNHEY and CDR2 SVGEGT. The V and J ends lost 2 bases and 7 bases, in that order; junction bases with no gene match: 18. CDR3 size: 19 residues. The CDR3 is CASSYQPLAGGHPSGEQYV. Here the CDR3 DNA reads TGTGCCAGCAGTTACCAACCTCTAGCGGGGGGGCATCCTTCCGGAGAGCAGTACGTC.

This clonotype turned up a few times. The V and J genes are TRBV19 and TRBJ2-1, with TRBD2 identical over 7 bases. V gave up 3 bases and J gave up 2 bases; unmatched junction bases: 4. The germline gives CDR1 LNHDA, CDR2 SQIVND (reference sequence). The CDR3 length is 15 residues. The CDR3 DNA follows: TGTGCCAGTAGTATTTCTAGCGGAGCCTACAATGAGCAGTTCTTC. Amino acid sequence: CASSISSGAYNEQFF.